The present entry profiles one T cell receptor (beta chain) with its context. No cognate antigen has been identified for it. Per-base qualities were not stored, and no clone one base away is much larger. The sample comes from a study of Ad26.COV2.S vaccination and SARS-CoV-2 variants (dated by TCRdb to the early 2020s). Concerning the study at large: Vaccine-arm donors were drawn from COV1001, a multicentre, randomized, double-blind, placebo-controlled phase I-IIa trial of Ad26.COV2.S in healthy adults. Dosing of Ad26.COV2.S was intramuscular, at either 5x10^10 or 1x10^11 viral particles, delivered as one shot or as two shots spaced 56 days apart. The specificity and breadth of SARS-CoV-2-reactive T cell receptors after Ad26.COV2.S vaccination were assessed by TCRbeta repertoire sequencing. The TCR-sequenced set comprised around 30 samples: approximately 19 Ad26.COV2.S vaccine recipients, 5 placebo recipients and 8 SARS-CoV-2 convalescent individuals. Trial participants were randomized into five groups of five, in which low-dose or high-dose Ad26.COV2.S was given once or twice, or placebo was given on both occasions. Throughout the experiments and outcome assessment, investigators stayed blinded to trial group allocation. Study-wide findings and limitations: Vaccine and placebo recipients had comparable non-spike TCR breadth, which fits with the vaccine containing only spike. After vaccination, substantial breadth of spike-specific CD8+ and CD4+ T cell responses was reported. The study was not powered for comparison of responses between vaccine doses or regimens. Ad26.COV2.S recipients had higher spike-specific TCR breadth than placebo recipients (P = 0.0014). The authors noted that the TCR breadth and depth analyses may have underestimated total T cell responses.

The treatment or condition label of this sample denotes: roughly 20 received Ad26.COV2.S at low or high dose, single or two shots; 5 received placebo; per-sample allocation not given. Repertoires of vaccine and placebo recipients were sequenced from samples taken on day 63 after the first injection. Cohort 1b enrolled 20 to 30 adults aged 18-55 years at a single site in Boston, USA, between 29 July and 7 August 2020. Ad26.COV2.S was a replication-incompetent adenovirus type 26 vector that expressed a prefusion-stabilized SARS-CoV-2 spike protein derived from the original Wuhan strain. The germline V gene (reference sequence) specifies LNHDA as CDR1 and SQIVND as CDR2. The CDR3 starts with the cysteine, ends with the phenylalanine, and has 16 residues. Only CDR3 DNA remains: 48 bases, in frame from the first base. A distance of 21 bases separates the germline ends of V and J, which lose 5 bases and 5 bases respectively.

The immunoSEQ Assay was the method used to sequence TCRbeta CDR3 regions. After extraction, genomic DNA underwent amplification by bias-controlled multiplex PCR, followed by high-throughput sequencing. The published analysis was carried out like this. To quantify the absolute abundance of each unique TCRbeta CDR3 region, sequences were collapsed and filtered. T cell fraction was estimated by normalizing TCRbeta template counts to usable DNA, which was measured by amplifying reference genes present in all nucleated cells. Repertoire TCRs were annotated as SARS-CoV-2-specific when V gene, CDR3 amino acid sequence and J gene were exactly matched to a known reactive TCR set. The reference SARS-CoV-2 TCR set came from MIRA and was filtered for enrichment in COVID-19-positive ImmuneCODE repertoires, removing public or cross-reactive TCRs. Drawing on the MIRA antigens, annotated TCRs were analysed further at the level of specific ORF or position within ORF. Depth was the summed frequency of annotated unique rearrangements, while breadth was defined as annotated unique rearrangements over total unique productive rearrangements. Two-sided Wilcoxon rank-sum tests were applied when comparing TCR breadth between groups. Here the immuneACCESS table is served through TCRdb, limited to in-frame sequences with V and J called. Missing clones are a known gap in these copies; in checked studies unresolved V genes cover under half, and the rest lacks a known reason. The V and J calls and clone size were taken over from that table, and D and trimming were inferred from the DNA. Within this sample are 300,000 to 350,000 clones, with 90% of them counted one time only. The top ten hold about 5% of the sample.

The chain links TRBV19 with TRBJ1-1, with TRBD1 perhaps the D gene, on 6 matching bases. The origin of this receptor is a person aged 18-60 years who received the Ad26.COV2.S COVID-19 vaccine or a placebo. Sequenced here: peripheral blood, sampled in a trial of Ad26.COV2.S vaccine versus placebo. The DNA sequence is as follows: TGTGCCAGTAGTCCTAAGGGCGGGGGGCGGTGGACTGAAGCTTTCTTT. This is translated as CASSPKGGGRWTEAFF.